These 20 T cell receptor beta chains originate from one sample sequenced in a study of vaccination and CD4 T cells after COVID-19. These TCRs are of unknown antigen specificity. Sequenced with the Oncomine TCR Beta short-read assay was DNA taken from cultured CD4+ T cells. TCRdb re-derived calls from the PCR reads in MiXCR, one entry per CDR3 protein. The repertoire holds over 8,000 distinct CDR3 sequences, approximately 59% seen once, with roughly a sixth in the top ten. The treatment was: roughly 10-day PBMC culture with coronavirus spike peptide pools or control peptides (ViraFEST assay). Sequencing was carried out using CD4+ T cells from blood, cultured in vitro. These receptors were collected from a human donor who had recovered from COVID-19.

This chain uses TRBV30 with TRBJ1-2, with 8 positions matching TRBD1. The germline V gene has CDR1 GTSNPN and CDR2 SVGIG (reference sequence). The CDR3 sequence is 15 residues long. The ends lost 1 base at V and 5 bases at J; junction bases unmatched: 9. CDR3 DNA: TGTGCCTGGAGTGGGCCTGACAGGGGAAGTTATGGCTACACCTTC. It encodes CAWSGPDRGSYGYTF.

This clonotype came up a few times. The CDR3 spells CASSPLGVYNEQFF. CDR3 DNA sequence: TGTGCCAGCAGCCCTCTAGGAGTCTACAATGAGCAGTTCTTC. The chain combines TRBV9 with TRBJ2-1; the D is unclear. This CDR3 contains 14 residues. Between the trimmed V and J ends, which lost 4 bases and 3 bases, there was a span of 11 bases. Germline assignment: CDR1 SGDLS and CDR2 YYNGEE.

This clonotype was observed a handful of times. The chain links TRBV7-2 to TRBJ1-2; no firm D call. The CDR3 is made up of 12 amino acids. Germline CDR1 and CDR2: SGHTA and FQGNSA. Deletions cut 4 bases from V and 6 bases from J, with 9 bases between. CDR3 region: CASSWEQNGYTF. CDR3 bases: TGTGCCAGCAGCTGGGAGCAGAATGGCTACACCTTC.

In this sample, this clonotype turned up a few times. The chain combines TRBV6-1 with TRBJ1-5; D possibly corresponds to TRBD1 (5 bases). The V gene's germline CDR1 is MNHNS and CDR2 SASEGT. This CDR3 has 22 residues. V lost 8 bases and J 4 bases, leaving 39 bases between the germline ends. CDR3 sequence (DNA): TGTGCCAGCCCATTCTATGGTCCCAAGGGGCTACACAGGTATCGGCATAATCAGCCCCAGCATTTT. Its translation is CASPFYGPKGLHRYRHNQPQHF.

This clonotype has more than one count but fewer than ten. The V and J genes are TRBV20-1 and TRBJ2-2; 7 bases match TRBD1. The junction had 7 bases not matched to a gene; V was cut back by 5 bases and J by 4 bases. The length of the CDR3 is 14 residues. CDR1 and CDR2 (germline): DFQATT, SNEGSKA (reference sequence). The CDR3 protein is CSAARGGRTGELFF. CDR3 DNA: TGCAGTGCTGCTCGAGGGGGCCGCACCGGGGAGCTGTTTTTT.

This chain links TRBV6-2 or TRBV6-3 with TRBJ2-7; 15 bases are shared with TRBD2. This CDR3 is built from 18 residues. CDR1 and CDR2 from the germline V gene are MNHEY and SVGEGT. Trimming cost V 2 bases and J 6 bases; bases outside gene matches: 11. The CDR3 region is CASSYERTSGRVRGEQYF. CDR3 sequence (DNA): TGTGCCAGCAGTTACGAACGGACTAGCGGGAGGGTAAGAGGCGAGCAGTACTTC.

The chain has TRBV20-1 and TRBJ2-1, with D unresolved. This CDR3 contains 14 residues. Trimming removed 3 bases at V and 7 bases at J, with 16 bases between. Germline V gene sequence: CDR1 DFQATT, CDR2 SNEGSKA (reference sequence). DNA for the CDR3: TGCAGTGCTAGCCACAACCTCCTTTCAAATGAGCAGTTCTTC. It encodes CSASHNLLSNEQFF.

V gene TRBV18 combines with J gene TRBJ1-5; D not resolved. V dropped 1 base and J dropped 3 bases, with 7 bases sitting between them. The germline gives CDR1 KGHSH, CDR2 LQKENI. This CDR3 is 14 amino acids long. The CDR3 spells CASSPLYDNQPQHF. The CDR3 DNA follows: TGTGCCAGCTCACCACTCTATGACAATCAGCCCCAGCATTTT.

The V and J genes are TRBV10-3 and TRBJ2-2, with D possibly matching TRBD2 (6 bases). With 6 bases removed from V and 3 bases from J, the gap between germline ends came to 8 bases. The CDR3 has 13 amino acids. CDR1 is ENHRY and CDR2 is SYGVKD in the germline V gene. The CDR3 DNA reads TGTGCCATCAGGGAGGGGTACACCGGGGAGCTGTTTTTT. Amino acids: CAIREGYTGELFF.

V gene TRBV18 combines with J gene TRBJ1-2, with D maybe TRBD1 (6 bases). Germline-derived CDR1 and CDR2 are KGHSH and LQKENI. V was trimmed by 6 bases and J by 6 bases, leaving 11 bases between them. The CDR3 is 12 residues long. DNA of the CDR3: TGTGCCAGCTCCCTAAGGGGGGATGGCTACACCTTC. The encoded protein is CASSLRGDGYTF.

The chain joins TRBV10-3 to TRBJ1-2, with D maybe TRBD1 (5 bases). Germline V gives CDR1 ENHRY, CDR2 SYGVKD. V was cut by 2 bases and J by 3 bases, with 7 bases left in between. The CDR3 is 13 residues long. In nucleotides, the CDR3 is TGTGCCATCAGTGAGGGACAAGACTATGGCTACACCTTC. Translation: CAISEGQDYGYTF.

The J gene is TRBJ2-1, the V gene TRBV6-5; TRBD2 aligns across 14 bases. The V gene's germline CDR1 is MNHEY and CDR2 SVGAGI. V dropped 0 bases and J dropped 4; count of bases not matched to a gene: 5. The CDR3 runs to 18 residues. The CDR3 nucleotides read TGTGCCAGCAGTTACTCTGGGACTAGCGGGAGTTTGTACAATGAGCAGTTCTTC. Residues: CASSYSGTSGSLYNEQFF.

The J gene is TRBJ1-1, the V gene TRBV19; D may be TRBD1 (6 bases). V was pared by 3 bases and J by 1 base, with 12 bases between. CDR3 size: 15 residues. Germline CDR1 LNHDA, CDR2 SQIVND (reference sequence). The CDR3 here is CASSILGTQNTEAFF. The CDR3 DNA reads TGTGCCAGTAGTATTCTCGGGACACAGAACACTGAAGCTTTCTTT. Looking up the rest from reference TRBV19 and TRBJ1-1 gives the full variable domain: DGGITQSPKYLFRKEGQNVTLSCEQNLNHDAMYWYRQDPGQGLRLIYYSQIVNDFQKGDIAEGYSVSREKKESFPLTVTSAQKNPTAFYLCASSILGTQNTEAFFGQGTRLTVV.

This chain uses TRBV7-9 with TRBJ1-2; the D is unclear. Looked up from germline, CDR1 is SEHNR and CDR2 is FQNEAQ (reference sequence). The germline V and J ends were trimmed by 3 bases and 4 bases, with 12 bases remaining between them. CDR3 length: 14 amino acids. CDR3: CASSFSWLGYGYTF. The CDR3 nucleotides read TGTGCCAGCAGCTTCTCTTGGTTAGGCTATGGCTACACCTTC.

The chain employs TRBV7-8 and TRBJ1-5; 7 bases align to TRBD1. Germline loops: CDR1 SGHVS, CDR2 FQNEAQ. V shed 5 bases, J shed 11 bases, and the junction held 12 bases outside the gene matches. The CDR3 covers 14 residues. This chain's CDR3 is CASSPGQLESAQHF. CDR3 DNA sequence: TGTGCCAGCAGCCCGGGACAGCTAGAATCGGCCCAGCATTTT.

The chain joins TRBV20-1 to TRBJ1-5, with a tentative D call TRBD1 (5 bases). Germline values: CDR1 DFQATT, CDR2 SNEGSKA (reference sequence). This CDR3 has 13 residues. The V gene lost 7 bases and the J gene lost 1 base, with 11 bases spanning the gap. Written as DNA, the CDR3 is TGCAGTGTGGGGGGGAAGAGCAATCAGCCCCAGCATTTT. It is translated as CSVGGKSNQPQHF.

The chain employs TRBV11-3 and TRBJ2-1; the D is unclear. Trimming stripped 5 bases from V and 0 bases from J, with 11 bases between. The CDR3 contains 15 residues. Germline CDR1 SGHNT, CDR2 YENEEA. This chain's CDR3 is CASSMDASSYNEQFF. The CDR3 DNA follows: TGTGCCAGCAGCATGGACGCCAGCTCCTACAATGAGCAGTTCTTC.

This clonotype was counted between two and nine times. The V gene is TRBV7-8, the J gene TRBJ2-3; 7 bases fit TRBD2. The trim removed 5 bases at V and 4 bases at J, leaving 12 bases unmatched. There are 16 residues in the CDR3. Germline V gives CDR1 SGHVS, CDR2 FQNEAQ. CDR3 sequence: CASSRAGREQADTQYF. In nucleotides, the CDR3 is TGTGCCAGCAGCCGTGCGGGGCGGGAGCAGGCAGATACGCAGTATTTT.

This clonotype was picked up one time. The CDR3 reads CASKKHEELFF. The CDR3, as DNA: TGTGCCAGCAAGAAACATGAGGAGCTGTTTTTT. The J gene is TRBJ2-2, the V gene TRBV6-2 or TRBV6-3; D call uncertain. The germline CDR1 and CDR2 sequences are MNHEY and SVGEGT. Trimming pared 7 bases from V and 10 bases from J, leaving 10 bases between. The CDR3 has 11 residues.

This clonotype was seen a handful of times. The rearrangement links TRBV27 to TRBJ1-1; 7 bases match TRBD1. The CDR3 runs to 15 residues. Germline V CDR1 and CDR2: MNHEY, SMNVEV (reference sequence). Germline trimming cut 6 bases from V and 3 bases from J; bases unmatched to any gene: 10. CDR3 amino acids: CASSPRQGRYTEAFF. The CDR3 DNA reads TGTGCCAGCAGCCCGAGACAGGGAAGATACACTGAAGCTTTCTTT.